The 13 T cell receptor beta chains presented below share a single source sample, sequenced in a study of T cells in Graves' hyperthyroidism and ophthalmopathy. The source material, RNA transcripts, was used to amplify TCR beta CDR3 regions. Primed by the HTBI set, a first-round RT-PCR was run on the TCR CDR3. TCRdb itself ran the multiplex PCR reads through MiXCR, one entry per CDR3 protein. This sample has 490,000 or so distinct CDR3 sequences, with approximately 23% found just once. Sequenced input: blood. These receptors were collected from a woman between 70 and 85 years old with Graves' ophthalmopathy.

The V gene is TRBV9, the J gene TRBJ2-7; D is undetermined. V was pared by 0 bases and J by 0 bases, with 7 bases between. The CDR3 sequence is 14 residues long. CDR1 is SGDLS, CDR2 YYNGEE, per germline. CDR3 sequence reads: CASSVEDGSYEQYF. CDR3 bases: TGTGCCAGCAGCGTAGAGGACGGCTCCTACGAGCAGTACTTC.

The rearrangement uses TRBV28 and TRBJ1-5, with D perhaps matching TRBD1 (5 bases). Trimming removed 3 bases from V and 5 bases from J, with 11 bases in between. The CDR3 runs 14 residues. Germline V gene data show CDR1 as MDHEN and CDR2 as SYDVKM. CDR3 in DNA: TGTGCCAGCAGTTTTTTGACAGACCATCAGCCCCAGCATTTT. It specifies CASSFLTDHQPQHF.

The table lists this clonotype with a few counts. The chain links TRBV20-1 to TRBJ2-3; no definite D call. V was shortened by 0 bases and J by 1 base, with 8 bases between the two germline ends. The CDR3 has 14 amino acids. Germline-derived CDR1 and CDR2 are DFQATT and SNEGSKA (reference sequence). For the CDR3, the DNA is TGCAGTGCTAGAGATCCTGGTGGCACAGATACGCAGTATTTT. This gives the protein CSARDPGGTDTQYF.

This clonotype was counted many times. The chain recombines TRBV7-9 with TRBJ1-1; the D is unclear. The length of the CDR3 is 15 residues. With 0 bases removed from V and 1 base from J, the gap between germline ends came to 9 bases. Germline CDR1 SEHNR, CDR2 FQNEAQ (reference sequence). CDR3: CASSLAGGRNTEAFF. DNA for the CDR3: TGTGCCAGCAGCTTAGCGGGAGGCCGGAACACTGAAGCTTTCTTT. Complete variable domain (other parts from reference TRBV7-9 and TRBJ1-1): DTGVSQNPRHKITKRGQNVTFRCDPISEHNRLYWYRQTLGQGPEFLTYFQNEAQLEKSRLLSDRFSAERPKGSFSTLEIQRTEQGDSAMYLCASSLAGGRNTEAFFGQGTRLTVV.

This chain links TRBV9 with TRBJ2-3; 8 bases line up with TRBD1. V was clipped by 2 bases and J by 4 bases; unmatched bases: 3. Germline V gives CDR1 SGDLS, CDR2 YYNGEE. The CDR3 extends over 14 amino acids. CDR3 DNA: TGTGCCAGCAGCGTTCGACAGGGGCCAGATACGCAGTATTTT. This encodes CASSVRQGPDTQYF.

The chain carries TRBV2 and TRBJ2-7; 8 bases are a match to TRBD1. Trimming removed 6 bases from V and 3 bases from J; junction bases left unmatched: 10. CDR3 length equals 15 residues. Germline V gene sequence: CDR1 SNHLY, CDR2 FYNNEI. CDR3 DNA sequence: TGTGCCAGCAGAGTTAGGACAGGGAGGAACTACGAGCAGTACTTC. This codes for CASRVRTGRNYEQYF.

The CDR3 nucleotides are TGTGCCAGCAGCTTGGACAGGGTAGAGACCTACGAGCAGTACTTC. Translating it yields CASSLDRVETYEQYF. The chain couples TRBV7-3 to TRBJ2-7, with 8 bases aligning to TRBD1. The germline V gene has CDR1 SGHTA and CDR2 FQGTGA. V lost 3 bases, J lost 2 bases, and 6 bases stayed unmatched. The CDR3 spans 15 residues.

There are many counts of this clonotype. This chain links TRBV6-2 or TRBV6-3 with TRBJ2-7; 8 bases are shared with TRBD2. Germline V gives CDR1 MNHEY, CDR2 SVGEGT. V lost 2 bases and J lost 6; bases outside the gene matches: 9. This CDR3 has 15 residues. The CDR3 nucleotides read TGTGCCAGCAGTTACCCTCTTGCGGGAGGCTCCGAGCAGTACTTC. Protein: CASSYPLAGGSEQYF.

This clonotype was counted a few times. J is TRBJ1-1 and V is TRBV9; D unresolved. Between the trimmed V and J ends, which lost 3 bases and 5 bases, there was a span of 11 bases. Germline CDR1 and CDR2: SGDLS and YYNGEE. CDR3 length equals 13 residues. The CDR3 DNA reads TGTGCCAGCAGCGCGACTGCTTGGACTGAAGCTTTCTTT. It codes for CASSATAWTEAFF.

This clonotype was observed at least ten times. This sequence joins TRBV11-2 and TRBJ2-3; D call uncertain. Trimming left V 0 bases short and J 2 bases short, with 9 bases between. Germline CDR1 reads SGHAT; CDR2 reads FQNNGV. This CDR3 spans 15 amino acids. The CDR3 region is CASSLEPDSTDTQYF. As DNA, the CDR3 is TGTGCCAGCAGCTTAGAGCCAGACTCCACAGATACGCAGTATTTT. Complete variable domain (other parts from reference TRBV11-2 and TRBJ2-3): EAGVAQSPRYKIIEKRQSVAFWCNPISGHATLYWYQQILGQGPKLLIQFQNNGVVDDSQLPKDRFSAERLKGVDSTLKIQPAKLEDSAVYLCASSLEPDSTDTQYFGPGTRLTVL.

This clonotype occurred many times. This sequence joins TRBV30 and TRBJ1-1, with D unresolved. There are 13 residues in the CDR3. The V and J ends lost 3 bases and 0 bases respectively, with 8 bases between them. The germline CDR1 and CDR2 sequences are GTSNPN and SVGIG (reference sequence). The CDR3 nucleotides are TGTGCCTGGAGCCGGGGTATGAACACTGAAGCTTTCTTT. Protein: CAWSRGMNTEAFF.

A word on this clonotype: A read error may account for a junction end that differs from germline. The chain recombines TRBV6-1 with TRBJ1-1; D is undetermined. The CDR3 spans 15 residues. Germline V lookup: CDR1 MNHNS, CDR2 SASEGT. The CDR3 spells CASRISGSLNAEAFF. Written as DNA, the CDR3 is TGTGCCAGCAGGATTTCCGGGTCCCTGAACGCTGAAGCTTTCTTT.

This chain's CDR3 is CASSYAGTTHYEQYF. The DNA for the CDR3 is TGTGCCAGCAGTTACGCGGGGACTACCCACTACGAGCAGTACTTC. The gene calls are TRBV6-6 and TRBJ2-7, with 7 bases identical to TRBD2. From germline, CDR1 is MNHNY and CDR2 SVGAGI (reference sequence). This CDR3 spans 15 amino acids. V lost 2 bases, J lost 3 bases, and 7 bases stayed unmatched.